This entry lists 32 T cell receptor beta chains sequenced from one sample in a study of blood T cell repertoires in COVID-19. The protocol was immunoSEQ multiplex PCR, while the TCRdb copy is restricted to in-frame clones and leaves out a portion. Among about 71,000 clones, 89% were seen once, and the ten largest hold 8% to 10%. Sequenced input: peripheral blood. Every receptor here comes from a man aged 50 to 60 with active COVID-19.

The CDR3 region is CASVDSRSYEQYF. CDR3 bases: TGTGCCAGCGTGGACAGCCGCTCCTACGAGCAGTACTTC. This chain links TRBV5-6 with TRBJ2-7, with a tentative D call TRBD1 (6 bases). Germline V CDR1 and CDR2: SGHDT, YYEEEE. This CDR3 has 13 residues. The V end was cut by 7 bases, the J end by 0 bases, with 11 bases between.

This clone appeared a single time. This chain links TRBV2 with TRBJ2-4, with 9 bases aligning to TRBD1. CDR1 is SNHLY, CDR2 FYNNEI, per germline. With V trimmed by 6 bases and J by 1 base, 7 bases remained unmatched. The CDR3 is made up of 16 amino acids. The CDR3 region is CASRPPGQGAKNIQYF. CDR3 nucleotide sequence: TGTGCCAGCAGACCCCCGGGACAGGGTGCCAAAAACATTCAGTACTTC.

This clone was recorded a few times. The chain is built from TRBV7-2 and TRBJ2-3, with TRBD2 identical over 10 bases. The ends lost 5 bases at V and 3 bases at J; junction bases unmatched: 14. This CDR3 has 18 amino acids. Germline V CDR1 and CDR2: SGHTA, FQGNSA. The CDR3 sequence: CASSPGGISGGWTDTQYF. CDR3 coding DNA: TGTGCCAGCAGCCCCGGGGGGATTAGCGGGGGGTGGACAGATACGCAGTATTTT.

The chain employs TRBV6-2 or TRBV6-3 and TRBJ2-1; 13 nucleotides agree with TRBD2. Germline CDR1 MNHEY, CDR2 SVGEGT. Trimming cost V 5 bases and J 6 bases; bases outside gene matches: 4. There are 15 residues in the CDR3. CDR3 in amino acids: CASSLGTSGANEQFF. As DNA, the CDR3 is TGTGCCAGCAGTCTCGGGACTAGCGGGGCCAATGAGCAGTTCTTC.

The V call is TRBV9, the J call TRBJ2-7, with a possible D match to TRBD2 (6 bases). This CDR3 region has 13 residues. Trimming stripped 6 bases from V and 3 bases from J, with 13 bases between. CDR1 and CDR2 from the germline V gene are SGDLS and YYNGEE. The CDR3 DNA is TGTGCCAGCACCCAGAGGAGGGGCTACGAGCAGTACTTC. Amino acid sequence: CASTQRRGYEQYF. Supplemented by reference TRBV9 and TRBJ2-7, the full variable domain reads DSGVTQTPKHLITATGQRVTLRCSPRSGDLSVYWYQQSLDQGLQFLIQYYNGEERAKGNILERFSAQQFPDLHSELNLSSLELGDSALYFCASTQRRGYEQYFGPGTRLTVT.

This chain joins TRBV10-2 and TRBJ1-4; D gene uncertain. The CDR3 has 12 residues. V lost 2 bases and J 7 bases, leaving 5 bases between the germline ends. The V gene's germline CDR1 is WSHSY and CDR2 SAAADI. The CDR3, as DNA: TGCGCCAGCAGTGAGATTCGTGAAAAACTGTTTTTT. This translates into CASSEIREKLFF.

The V gene is TRBV3-1 (or the pseudogene TRBV3-2), the J gene TRBJ2-1; 9 bases are a match to TRBD2. CDR3 size: 15 residues. The germline gives CDR1 LGHDT, CDR2 YNNKEL (reference sequence). Germline trimming cut 5 bases from V and 4 bases from J; bases unmatched to any gene: 6. As DNA, the CDR3 is TGTGCCAGCAGCACCCCTAGCGGGACTTACAATGAGCAGTTCTTC. Residues: CASSTPSGTYNEQFF.

The gene calls are TRBV7-7 and TRBJ2-7; D not resolved. The CDR3 has 14 residues. Trimming removed 0 bases from V and 1 base from J, with 7 bases in between. Germline lookup yields CDR1 SSHAT and CDR2 FNYEAQ (reference sequence). Written as DNA, the CDR3 is TGTGCCAGCAGCTTAGCCGCAGGATCCTACGAGCAGTACTTC. It is translated as CASSLAAGSYEQYF.

The rearrangement joins TRBV6-6 to TRBJ1-2, with 7 bases that match TRBD1. The CDR3 contains 14 residues. V trimming: 2 bases; J trimming: 5 bases; junction bases outside the gene matches: 5. Germline CDR1 MNHNY, CDR2 SVGAGI (reference sequence). This chain's CDR3 is CASSYLRDSYGYTF. CDR3 nucleotides: TGTGCCAGCAGTTACCTCCGGGACAGTTATGGCTACACCTTC.

J is TRBJ2-3 and V is TRBV5-5; D gene uncertain. The ends were cut back, 0 bases at V and 2 bases at J, with 10 bases in the middle. This CDR3 comprises 15 residues. In germline, CDR1 is SGHKS, CDR2 YYEKEE (reference sequence). The CDR3 DNA reads TGTGCCAGCAGCTTGGCGGAGCTCTTCACAGATACGCAGTATTTT. Residues: CASSLAELFTDTQYF.

This rearrangement joins TRBV4-3 to TRBJ2-3, with D possibly being TRBD1 (5 bases). Per germline, CDR1 LGHNA and CDR2 YSLEER. The V gene lost 3 bases and the J gene lost 2 bases, with 9 bases spanning the gap. This CDR3 contains 14 residues. CDR3 in DNA: TGCGCCAGCAGCCATGACAGTAACACAGATACGCAGTATTTT. Its protein is CASSHDSNTDTQYF.

This chain uses TRBV4-3 with TRBJ1-1; possible D gene TRBD1, 5 bases. The CDR3 contains 15 residues. CDR1 LGHNA and CDR2 YSLEER come from the germline V gene. The ends were cut back, 0 bases at V and 5 bases at J, with 13 bases in the middle. CDR3 sequence reads: CASSQELGDRTEAFF. In DNA form, the CDR3 reads TGCGCCAGCAGCCAAGAGTTAGGGGATAGGACTGAAGCTTTCTTT.

This clone was found once. The CDR3 is CASSVGQGDTGELFF. CDR3 nucleotides: TGTGCCAGCAGCGTAGGACAGGGGGACACCGGGGAGCTGTTTTTT. The gene calls are TRBV9 and TRBJ2-2, with 9 bases that match TRBD1. The CDR3 is made up of 15 amino acids. Germline assignment: CDR1 SGDLS and CDR2 YYNGEE. The ends lost 0 bases at V and 3 bases at J; junction bases unmatched: 0.

This chain uses TRBV30 with TRBJ2-3; 8 nucleotides align to TRBD2. Germline V gene sequence: CDR1 GTSNPN, CDR2 SVGIG (reference sequence). V gave up 2 bases and J gave up 3 bases; unmatched junction bases: 1. The CDR3 is made up of 13 amino acids. For the CDR3, the DNA is TGTGCCTGGAGTAGCGGGGGAACAGATACGCAGTATTTT. Translation gives CAWSSGGTDTQYF.

The genes are TRBV5-4 and TRBJ1-4; D unclear. CDR1 and CDR2 from the germline V gene are SGHNT and YYREEE (reference sequence). This CDR3 is built from 16 residues. Trimming stripped 4 bases from V and 2 bases from J, with 15 bases between. Written as DNA, the CDR3 is TGTGCCAGCAGCGCAGGAACGGTAGAGACTAATGAAAAACTGTTTTTT. As protein: CASSAGTVETNEKLFF.

V usage is TRBV28 and J usage is TRBJ1-3, with D maybe TRBD1 (5 bases). The CDR3 totals 16 residues. Germline CDR1 is MDHEN and CDR2 is SYDVKM. The V end was cut by 2 bases, the J end by 2 bases, with 13 bases between. CDR3 in DNA: TGTGCCAGCAGTTTAGGGCAGGGCGAAACTGGAAACACCATATATTTT. Translation: CASSLGQGETGNTIYF.

This clone came up a few times. The chain links TRBV12-3 or TRBV12-4 to TRBJ1-5; weak D call: TRBD1 (6 bases). The CDR3 is made up of 13 amino acids. The V end lost 7 bases, the J end lost 4 bases, and 11 bases lay between the germline ends. This CDR3 reads CASTGDINQPQHF. The CDR3 bases are TGTGCCAGCACCGGGGACATTAATCAGCCCCAGCATTTT.

The chain links TRBV9 to TRBJ2-3; D unclear. The germline V and J ends were trimmed by 5 bases and 3 bases, with 13 bases remaining between them. The CDR3 runs to 14 residues. Germline lookup yields CDR1 SGDLS and CDR2 YYNGEE. The CDR3 DNA follows: TGTGCCAGCAGTTACGATGGTCAGACAGATACGCAGTATTTT. It translates to CASSYDGQTDTQYF.

This rearrangement joins TRBV6-5 to TRBJ2-7; weak D call: TRBD1 (6 bases). Per germline, CDR1 MNHEY and CDR2 SVGAGI. The V end lost 2 bases, the J end lost 0 bases, and 11 bases lay between the germline ends. CDR3 size: 15 residues. The CDR3: CASSYMLTGSYEQYF. For the CDR3, the DNA is TGTGCCAGCAGTTACATGCTGACAGGCTCCTACGAGCAGTACTTC.

The V and J genes are TRBV25-1 and TRBJ1-1; 7 nucleotides match TRBD1. The CDR3 runs 15 residues. Germline V gene data show CDR1 as MGHDK and CDR2 as SYGVNS. V dropped 4 bases and J dropped 0; count of bases not matched to a gene: 5. CDR3 protein: CASSGRQGLNTEAFF. Here the CDR3 DNA reads TGTGCCAGCAGTGGGCGACAGGGCTTGAACACTGAAGCTTTCTTT. Using reference TRBV25-1 and TRBJ1-1 for the parts outside the CDR3, the full variable domain is EADIYQTPRYLVIGTGKKITLECSQTMGHDKMYWYQQDPGMELHLIHYSYGVNSTEKGDLSSESTVSRIRTEHFPLTLESARPSHTSQYLCASSGRQGLNTEAFFGQGTRLTVV.

The sample holds one count of this clone. The J gene is TRBJ2-2, the V gene TRBV7-8; 7 nucleotides line up with TRBD1. The J segment lost 1 base and the V segment lost 4 bases, leaving 6 bases of the junction unmatched. Germline lookup yields CDR1 SGHVS and CDR2 FQNEAQ. The CDR3 totals 16 residues. The CDR3 coding sequence is TGTGCCAGCAGCTCCGACAGGGATTGGAACACCGGGGAGCTGTTTTTT. Its protein product is CASSSDRDWNTGELFF.

The chain links TRBV27 to TRBJ2-2; weak D call: TRBD2 (6 bases). The CDR3 consists of 16 residues. V shed 3 bases and J shed 5 bases, with 16 bases lying between them. Looked up from germline, CDR1 is MNHEY and CDR2 is SMNVEV (reference sequence). Here the CDR3 DNA reads TGTGCCAGCAGTTTTTACGGGGCGGGGTGGACCGGGGAGCTGTTTTTT. Translated: CASSFYGAGWTGELFF.

DNA for the CDR3: TGTGCCAGCACCAAGCGGGGGGAATTATTGGGAGAGCAGTTCTTC. It codes for CASTKRGELLGEQFF. The chain is built from TRBV5-8 and TRBJ2-1; 9 nucleotides align to TRBD2. Trimming at V came to 6 bases and at J to 10 bases, leaving 14 bases not matched to a gene. CDR3 length: 15 residues. The germline CDR1 and CDR2 sequences are SGHTS and YDEGEE.

This sequence joins TRBV7-9 and TRBJ1-1; no clear D. This CDR3 contains 13 residues. Trimming removed 3 bases from V and 5 bases from J, with 10 bases in between. Germline values: CDR1 SEHNR, CDR2 FQNEAQ (reference sequence). CDR3 in DNA: TGTGCCAGCAGCTTGGAGCCGGGGACTGAAGCTTTCTTT. Protein product: CASSLEPGTEAFF.

The chain carries TRBV7-2 and TRBJ1-2; D not resolved. V dropped 2 bases and J dropped 1 base, with 8 bases sitting between them. The germline gives CDR1 SGHTA, CDR2 FQGNSA. The CDR3 covers 14 residues. CDR3 bases: TGTGCCAGCAGCTTAAGTCCCGGTAACTATGGCTACACCTTC. This sequence encodes CASSLSPGNYGYTF.

The chain carries TRBV21-1 and TRBJ2-7; no DNA check was done on the table's D call, TRBD1. TRBV21-1 is termed a pseudogene. This CDR3 has 15 residues. The CDR3 region has the DNA TGTGCCAGCATAAACAGGGACAGGGGGCCATACGAGCAGTACTTC. Amino acid sequence: CASINRDRGPYEQYF.

The rearrangement links TRBV11-2 to TRBJ2-6; possibly TRBD1 for D (6 bases). Between the trimmed V and J ends, which lost 6 bases and 0 bases, there was a span of 21 bases. This CDR3 spans 19 amino acids. CDR1 and CDR2 from the germline V gene are SGHAT and FQNNGV. In DNA, the CDR3 is TGTGCCAGCAGGAATCCGGGACAAGGGAAACCCTCTGGGGCCAACGTCCTGACTTTC. Protein: CASRNPGQGKPSGANVLTF.

The chain uses TRBV5-6 and TRBJ2-7, with 7 bases identical to TRBD1. The CDR3 extends over 15 amino acids. Germline V gene sequence: CDR1 SGHDT, CDR2 YYEEEE. The J segment lost 2 bases and the V segment lost 0 bases, leaving 5 bases of the junction unmatched. CDR3: CASSLAGTAAYEQYF. The CDR3, as DNA: TGTGCCAGCAGCTTGGCAGGGACAGCAGCCTACGAGCAGTACTTC.

This chain uses TRBV6-5 with TRBJ1-2; 8 bases agree with TRBD1. Per the germline V gene, CDR1 is MNHEY and CDR2 is SVGAGI. The CDR3 contains 14 residues. The junction had 8 bases not matched to a gene; V was cut back by 7 bases and J by 4 bases. The CDR3 loop is CASTLSGTGYGYTF. CDR3 in DNA: TGTGCCAGCACCCTATCCGGGACAGGCTATGGCTACACCTTC.

The rearrangement uses TRBV7-8 and TRBJ2-7; D may be TRBD1 (5 bases). V lost 1 base and J 3 bases, leaving 10 bases between the germline ends. Germline CDR1 and CDR2: SGHVS and FQNEAQ. The CDR3 extends over 14 amino acids. The DNA for the CDR3 is TGTGCCAGCAGCTTAGGGGGCTACCTCTACGAGCAGTACTTC. The encoded protein is CASSLGGYLYEQYF.

The chain couples TRBV4-1 to TRBJ2-2; 8 positions agree with TRBD1. Germline lookup yields CDR1 MGHRA and CDR2 YSYEKL. The CDR3 contains 15 residues. The J segment lost 4 bases and the V segment lost 6 bases, leaving 7 bases of the junction unmatched. The CDR3 DNA reads as TGCGCCAGCAGTTTATCAGGGGGCCCCACCGGGGAGCTGTTTTTT. Translation gives CASSLSGGPTGELFF.

The chain is built from TRBV6-6 and TRBJ1-1; 10 bases fit TRBD1. The CDR3 is 19 residues long. With 5 bases clipped from V and 3 bases from J, the junction kept 18 bases outside the gene matches. Germline CDR1 MNHNY, CDR2 SVGAGI (reference sequence). CDR3 region: CASSPNLPGDRGFHTEAFF. The CDR3 DNA follows: TGTGCCAGCAGTCCGAATTTACCGGGGGACAGGGGTTTCCACACTGAAGCTTTCTTT.